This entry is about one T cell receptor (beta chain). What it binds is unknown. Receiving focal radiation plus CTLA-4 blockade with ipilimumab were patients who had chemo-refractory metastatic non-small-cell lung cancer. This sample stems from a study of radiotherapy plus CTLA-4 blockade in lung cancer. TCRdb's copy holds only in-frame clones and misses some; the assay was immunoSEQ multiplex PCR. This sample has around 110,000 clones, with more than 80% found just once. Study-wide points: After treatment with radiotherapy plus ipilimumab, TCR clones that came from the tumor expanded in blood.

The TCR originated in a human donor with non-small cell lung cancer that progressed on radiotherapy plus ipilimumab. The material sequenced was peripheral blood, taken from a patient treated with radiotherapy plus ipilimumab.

In DNA, the CDR3 is TGTGCCAGTAGTATCCCGGGGGGGGCCTACGAGCAGTACTTC. Amino acid sequence: CASSIPGGAYEQYF. The rearrangement links TRBV19 to TRBJ2-7; 8 nucleotides line up with TRBD2. Germline values: CDR1 LNHDA, CDR2 SQIVND (reference sequence). CDR3 length: 14 amino acids. V trimming: 3 bases; J trimming: 2 bases; junction bases outside the gene matches: 3.